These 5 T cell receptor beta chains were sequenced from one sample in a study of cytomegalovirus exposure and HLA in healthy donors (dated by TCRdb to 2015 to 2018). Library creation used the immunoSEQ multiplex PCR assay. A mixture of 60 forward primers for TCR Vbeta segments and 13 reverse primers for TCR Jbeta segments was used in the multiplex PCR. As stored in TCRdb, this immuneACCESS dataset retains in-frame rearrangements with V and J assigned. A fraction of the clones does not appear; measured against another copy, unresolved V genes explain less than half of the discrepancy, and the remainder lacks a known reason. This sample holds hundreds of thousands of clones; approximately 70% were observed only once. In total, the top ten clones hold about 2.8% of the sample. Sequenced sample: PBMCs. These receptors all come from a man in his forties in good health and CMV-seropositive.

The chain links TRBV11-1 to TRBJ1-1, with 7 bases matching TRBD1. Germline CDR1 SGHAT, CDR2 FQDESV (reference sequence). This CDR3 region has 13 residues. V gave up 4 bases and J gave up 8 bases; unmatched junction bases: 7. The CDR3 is CASSSHRGYEAFF. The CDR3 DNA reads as TGTGCCAGCAGCTCACACAGGGGCTACGAAGCTTTCTTT.

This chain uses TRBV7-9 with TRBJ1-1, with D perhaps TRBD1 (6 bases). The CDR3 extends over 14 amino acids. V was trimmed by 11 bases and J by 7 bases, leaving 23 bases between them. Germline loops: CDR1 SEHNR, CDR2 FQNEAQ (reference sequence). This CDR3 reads CAVRGHVGEGEAFF. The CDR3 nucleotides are TGTGCCGTCAGGGGCCACGTGGGAGAGGGTGAAGCTTTCTTT.

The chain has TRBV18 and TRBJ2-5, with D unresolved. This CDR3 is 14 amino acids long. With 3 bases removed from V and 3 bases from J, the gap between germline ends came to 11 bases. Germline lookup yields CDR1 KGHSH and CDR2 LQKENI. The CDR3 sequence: CASSPTVLKETQYF. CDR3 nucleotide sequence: TGTGCCAGCTCACCTACCGTCCTAAAAGAGACCCAGTACTTC.

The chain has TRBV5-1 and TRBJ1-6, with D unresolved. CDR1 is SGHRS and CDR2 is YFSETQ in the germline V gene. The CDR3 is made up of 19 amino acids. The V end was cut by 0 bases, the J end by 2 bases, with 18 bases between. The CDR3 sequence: CASSLAGLEGSTYNSPLHF. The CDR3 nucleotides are TGCGCCAGCAGCTTGGCCGGGTTGGAGGGATCCACCTATAATTCACCCCTCCACTTT.

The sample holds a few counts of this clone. The CDR3 reads CASSDGYEAFF. The CDR3 region has the DNA TGTGCCAGCAGTGACGGGTATGAAGCTTTCTTT. The rearrangement uses TRBV6-6 and TRBJ1-1, with no clear D. Germline V lookup: CDR1 MNHNY, CDR2 SVGAGI (reference sequence). This CDR3 is 11 amino acids long. With 5 bases removed from V and 7 bases from J, the gap between germline ends came to 8 bases.